The clone carrying this T cell receptor (beta chain) was seen a handful of times. TCR beta CDR3 sequences were amplified from RNA transcripts. Using the HTBI primer set, a first-round RT-PCR was run on the TCR CDR3. TCRdb re-derived calls from the multiplex PCR reads in MiXCR, one entry per CDR3 protein. The table lists some 560,000 distinct CDR3 sequences, 15% to 19% of them singletons. The entry originates in a study of T cells in Graves' hyperthyroidism and ophthalmopathy. The CDR3 has 12 residues. Trimming left V 4 bases short and J 4 bases short, with 10 bases between. Germline V gives CDR1 DFQATT, CDR2 SNEGSKA (reference sequence).

Sequencing used blood. This receptor was obtained from a woman aged 25 to 39 with Graves' hyperthyroidism. This chain uses TRBV20-1 with TRBJ1-2; the D is unclear. CDR3: CSANSLFYGYTF. CDR3 DNA: TGCAGTGCTAACAGCCTCTTCTATGGCTACACCTTC.